The clone carrying this TCR beta chain was seen a handful of times. This record comes from a study of patients and donors after allogeneic stem cell transplantation. The CDR3 runs 16 residues. Germline V gene data show CDR1 as KGHSH and CDR2 as LQKENI. Trimming stripped 3 bases from V and 0 bases from J, with 14 bases between. TCRdb reanalysed the RT-PCR reads using MiXCR and keeps one entry per CDR3 protein. The sample shows under 200,000 distinct CDR3 sequences, about 24% of them seen only once. The chain has TRBV18 and TRBJ1-1; weak D call: TRBD1 (5 bases). Sequencing was done on a sample of blood, either unsorted or a sorted T cell fraction (not recorded which). The clonotype was recovered from a human donor who was either an allogeneic HSCT recipient or a stem cell or donor lymphocyte infusion donor (not recorded which). It is not recorded whose cells these are; they may come from a transplant donor. CDR3 loop: CASSPRTGGMNTEAFF. CDR3 nucleotides: TGTGCCAGCTCACCTCGGACGGGGGGGATGAACACTGAAGCTTTCTTT.